These 12 T cell receptor beta chains came from one sample sequenced in a study of blood T cell repertoires in COVID-19. The protocol was immunoSEQ multiplex PCR, while the TCRdb copy is restricted to in-frame clones and leaves out a portion. The table includes 95,000 to 130,000 clones, around 80% detected once. The sample taken for sequencing was peripheral blood. These TCRs come from an older man with active or convalescent COVID-19.

J is TRBJ1-1 and V is TRBV27, with 11 positions matching TRBD1. J lost 7 bases, V lost 6 bases, and 7 bases had no gene match. Germline assignment: CDR1 MNHEY and CDR2 SMNVEV (reference sequence). The CDR3 length is 14 residues. CDR3 protein: CASRGQGELVEAFF. The DNA for the CDR3 is TGTGCCAGCAGGGGACAGGGGGAACTCGTTGAAGCTTTCTTT.

The V and J genes are TRBV4-2 and TRBJ2-3, with unresolved D. The CDR3 consists of 15 residues. CDR1 is LGHNA, CDR2 YNFKEQ, per germline. V gave up 2 bases and J gave up 5 bases, with 14 bases separating them. CDR3 in amino acids: CASSQTVQMIDTQYF. In DNA form, the CDR3 reads TGTGCCAGCAGCCAAACGGTCCAAATGATAGATACGCAGTATTTT.

The rearrangement uses TRBV11-2 and TRBJ2-1, with 7 bases identical to TRBD2. This CDR3 has 14 residues. CDR1 SGHAT and CDR2 FQNNGV come from the germline V gene. V lost 2 bases, J lost 4 bases, and 2 bases stayed unmatched. This chain's CDR3 is CASSLLAEYNEQFF. The CDR3 nucleotides are TGTGCCAGCAGCTTACTAGCGGAATACAATGAGCAGTTCTTC.

The rearrangement joins TRBV11-3 to TRBJ2-1; the match to TRBD2 covers 11 bases. The V segment lost 5 bases and the J segment 4 bases; nucleotides outside the gene matches: 7. The CDR3 is 16 residues long. From germline, CDR1 is SGHNT and CDR2 YENEEA. The CDR3, as DNA: TGTGCCAGCAGCACGGCCGGGACTAGCGGATACAATGAGCAGTTCTTC. Translating it yields CASSTAGTSGYNEQFF.

The chain carries TRBV28 and TRBJ2-5; TRBD2 agrees at 12 bases. CDR3 length: 16 amino acids. After removal of 4 bases from V and 4 bases from J, the junction contained 7 bases not matched to a gene. The V gene's germline CDR1 is MDHEN and CDR2 SYDVKM. The CDR3 bases are TGTGCCAGCAGTTCTCCTAGCGGGAGGGGGATAGAGACCCAGTACTTC. Amino acid sequence: CASSSPSGRGIETQYF.

The chain uses TRBV11-2 and TRBJ1-1; D is perhaps TRBD1 (5 bases). V was clipped by 5 bases and J by 3 bases, with 10 bases between them. CDR1 and CDR2 (germline): SGHAT, FQNNGV. This CDR3 spans 13 amino acids. CDR3 amino acids: CASSITGYTEAFF. DNA of the CDR3: TGTGCCAGCAGCATAACAGGCTACACTGAAGCTTTCTTT.

The table lists this clone with a few counts. The chain couples TRBV19 to TRBJ2-1, with 13 positions matching TRBD2. The germline gives CDR1 LNHDA, CDR2 SQIVND (reference sequence). V lost 4 bases to trimming and J lost 9 bases; unmatched junction nucleotides: 9. The CDR3 spans 16 residues. The DNA for the CDR3 is TGTGCCAGTAGTAAGGAAGGACTAGCGGGAGTTTCTGAGCAGTTCTTC. It yields the protein CASSKEGLAGVSEQFF. The full variable domain, in which reference TRBV19 and TRBJ2-1 provide the parts outside the CDR3, is DGGITQSPKYLFRKEGQNVTLSCEQNLNHDAMYWYRQDPGQGLRLIYYSQIVNDFQKGDIAEGYSVSREKKESFPLTVTSAQKNPTAFYLCASSKEGLAGVSEQFFGPGTRLTVL.

The J gene is TRBJ2-4, the V gene TRBV13; 7 bases agree with TRBD1. V was clipped by 5 bases and J by 8 bases; unmatched bases: 6. There are 13 residues in the CDR3. Germline assignment: CDR1 PRHDT and CDR2 FYEKMQ (reference sequence). The CDR3 coding sequence is TGTGCCAGCAGCCTGACAGGGTTGCACATTCAGTACTTC. It translates to CASSLTGLHIQYF. Looking up the rest from reference TRBV13 and TRBJ2-4 gives the full variable domain: AAGVIQSPRHLIKEKRETATLKCYPIPRHDTVYWYQQGPGQDPQFLISFYEKMQSDKGSIPDRFSAQQFSDYHSELNMSSLELGDSALYFCASSLTGLHIQYFGAGTRLSVL.

The V call is TRBV3-1 (or the pseudogene TRBV3-2), the J call TRBJ2-7; TRBD1 aligns across 7 bases. V shed 5 bases and J 4 bases; nucleotides not matched to a gene: 5. The length of the CDR3 is 13 residues. Germline V gene lookup returns CDR1 LGHDT and CDR2 YNNKEL (reference sequence). Here the CDR3 reads CASSNRDSYEQYF. As DNA, the CDR3 is TGTGCCAGCAGCAACCGGGACAGTTACGAGCAGTACTTC.

The chain couples TRBV5-6 to TRBJ1-4, with 9 positions matching TRBD1. This CDR3 spans 15 amino acids. The V and J ends lost 2 bases and 4 bases, in that order; junction bases with no gene match: 3. The germline V gene has CDR1 SGHDT and CDR2 YYEEEE. CDR3 nucleotides: TGTGCCAGCAGCTTTGAGGACAGGGGTAATGAAAAACTGTTTTTT. Translation: CASSFEDRGNEKLFF.

Points on this clone: This same CDR3 is encoded by further DNA sequences in the sample. The V gene is TRBV28, the J gene TRBJ1-1; 9 nucleotides align to TRBD1. With V trimmed by 4 bases and J by 1 base, 1 base remained unmatched. Germline assignment: CDR1 MDHEN and CDR2 SYDVKM. CDR3 length: 14 amino acids. The CDR3 DNA reads TGTGCCAGCAGTTCGGGACAGGGGAACACTGAAGCTTTCTTT. This gives the protein CASSSGQGNTEAFF.

Here the CDR3 reads CASSLGLAGAIEETQYF. The CDR3, as DNA: TGTGCCAGCAGCCTCGGACTAGCGGGAGCTATAGAGGAGACCCAGTACTTC. The chain is built from TRBV5-6 and TRBJ2-5, with 13 bases aligning to TRBD2. The CDR3 is 17 amino acids. With V trimmed by 4 bases and J by 5 bases, 11 bases remained unmatched. The germline V gene encodes CDR1 SGHDT and CDR2 YYEEEE. The complete variable domain, with remaining parts taken from reference TRBV5-6 and TRBJ2-5, reads DAGVTQSPTHLIKTRGQQVTLRCSPKSGHDTVSWYQQALGQGPQFIFQYYEEEERQRGNFPDRFSGHQFPNYSSELNVNALLLGDSALYLCASSLGLAGAIEETQYFGPGTRLLVL.